The subject of this entry is one T cell receptor beta chain. Measured with immunoSEQ multiplex PCR; TCRdb has only the in-frame clones, and not every one. The data show 60,000 to 80,000 clones, over 75% seen once. The CDR3 runs to 16 residues. Looked up from germline, CDR1 is LGHDT and CDR2 is YNNKEL (reference sequence). V shed 3 bases and J 3 bases; nucleotides not matched to a gene: 8. This entry is derived from a study of blood T cell repertoires in COVID-19. This TCR derives from a human donor in a cohort sampled during active COVID-19. The rearrangement uses TRBV3-1 (or the pseudogene TRBV3-2) and TRBJ1-2; TRBD1 agrees at 9 bases. Sequencing input: peripheral blood. CDR3 residues: CASSQGQGSFDYGYTF. In DNA form, the CDR3 reads TGTGCCAGCAGCCAGGGACAGGGAAGCTTTGACTATGGCTACACCTTC.